The clone carrying this T cell receptor (beta chain) was counted many times. With 4 bases removed from V and 5 bases from J, the gap between germline ends came to 12 bases. Germline V CDR1 and CDR2: SGDLS, YYNGEE. There are 13 residues in the CDR3. These data belong to a study of CD8+CD57+ T cells in acquired aplastic anemia. Profiles of TCR beta VDJ and CDR3 were generated from a genomic DNA template. TCRdb re-analysed the reads in MiXCR, keeping a single row per CDR3 protein. Of about 200,000 distinct CDR3 sequences in the sample, 40% to 60% were seen once. Patients sequenced had flow cytometry evidence of CD8+CD57+ cell expansion. Severe acquired aplastic anemia was present in all patients.

V and J are TRBV9 and TRBJ1-1, with no clear D. The clonotype originates from a human donor with aplastic anemia. The sequenced sample was sorted CD4+, CD8+, or CD8+CD57+ T cells (not recorded which) from PBMCs. The DNA for the CDR3 is TGTGCCAGCAGCCCTGCCGCGGGGACTGAAGCTTTCTTT. Translating it yields CASSPAAGTEAFF. The complete variable domain, with remaining parts taken from reference TRBV9 and TRBJ1-1, reads DSGVTQTPKHLITATGQRVTLRCSPRSGDLSVYWYQQSLDQGLQFLIQYYNGEERAKGNILERFSAQQFPDLHSELNLSSLELGDSALYFCASSPAAGTEAFFGQGTRLTVV.